This T cell receptor beta chain originates from a study of preoperative IRX-2 immunotherapy in early breast cancer. Treatment given: preoperative locoregional IRX-2 cytokine immunotherapy. Germline CDR1 reads KGHSH; CDR2 reads LQKENI. The CDR3 is 17 amino acids. The V segment lost 1 base and the J segment 1 base; nucleotides outside the gene matches: 2. Assay: immunoSEQ multiplex PCR; the TCRdb copy retains only in-frame clones and omits some. The sample includes 20,000 to 30,000 clones, roughly 80% of them seen just once. This chain connects TRBV18 to TRBJ2-1, with TRBD2 matching 12 bases. This clonotype was sampled from a human donor with breast cancer. The specimen was lymph node tissue, collected after IRX-2 immunotherapy. The CDR3, as DNA: TGTGCCAGCTCACCACTGACTAGCGGGAGTTCCTACAATGAGCAGTTCTTC. Translated: CASSPLTSGSSYNEQFF.